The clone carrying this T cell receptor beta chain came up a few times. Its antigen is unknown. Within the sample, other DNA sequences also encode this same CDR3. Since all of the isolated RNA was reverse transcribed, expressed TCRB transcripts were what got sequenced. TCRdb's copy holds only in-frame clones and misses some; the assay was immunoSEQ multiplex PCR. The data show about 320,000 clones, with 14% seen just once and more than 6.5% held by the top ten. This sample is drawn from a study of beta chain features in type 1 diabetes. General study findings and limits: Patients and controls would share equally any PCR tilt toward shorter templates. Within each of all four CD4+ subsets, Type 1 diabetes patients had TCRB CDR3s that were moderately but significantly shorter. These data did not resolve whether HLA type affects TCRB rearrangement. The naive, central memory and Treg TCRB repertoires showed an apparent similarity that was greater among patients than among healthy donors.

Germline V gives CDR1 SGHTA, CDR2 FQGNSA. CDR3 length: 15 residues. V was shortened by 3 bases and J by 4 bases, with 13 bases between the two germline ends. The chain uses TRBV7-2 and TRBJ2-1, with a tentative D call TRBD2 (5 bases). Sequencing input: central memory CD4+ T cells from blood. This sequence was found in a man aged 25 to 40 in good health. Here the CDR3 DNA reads TGTGCCAGCAGCTTGGCGGGTGTTACTTACAATGAGCAGTTCTTC. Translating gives CASSLAGVTYNEQFF.